Included here is one T cell receptor (beta chain) sequence, with context. The antigen is undetermined. The source of the sample is a study of Ad26.COV2.S vaccination and SARS-CoV-2 variants. Overall study findings and caveats: Placebo recipients trailed vaccine recipients in spike-specific TCR breadth.

Treatment meaning: some 20 received Ad26.COV2.S at low or high dose, single or two shots; a few received placebo; per-sample allocation not given. Specimen acquisition occurred on day 63 following the initial vaccine or placebo injection. Germline V CDR1 and CDR2: MNHEY, SVGAGI. V dropped 6 bases and J dropped 8 bases, with 11 bases sitting between them. The CDR3 is 12 amino acids. Sequenced by immunoSEQ multiplex PCR; TCRdb stores in-frame clones only, minus some. The repertoire consists of about 350,000 clones, with around 89% occurring once and the leading ten covering 5%. This chain links TRBV6-5 with TRBJ1-3; D possibly corresponds to TRBD1 (5 bases). Sample: peripheral blood, taken in a trial of Ad26.COV2.S vaccine versus placebo. This clonotype originated in a person between 18 and 65 years old who received the Ad26.COV2.S COVID-19 vaccine or a placebo. The CDR3 loop reads CASRRGHHTIYF. In nucleotides, the CDR3 is TGTGCCAGCAGGAGGGGCCACCACACCATATATTTT.